This T cell receptor (beta chain) was documented in a study of T cells in Graves' hyperthyroidism and ophthalmopathy. Germline CDR1 and CDR2: SGHNT and YYREEE (reference sequence). The CDR3 consists of 13 residues. V was pared by 2 bases and J by 7 bases, with 4 bases of the junction left unmatched. Note on this clonotype: Its antigen is not identified.

Template material for amplifying TCR beta CDR3 regions consisted of RNA transcripts. The HTBI set primed first-round TCR CDR3 RT-PCR. Via MiXCR, TCRdb re-called the multiplex PCR reads, giving one row per CDR3 protein. The data contain fewer than 40,000 distinct CDR3 sequences, around 52% of them seen just once; the ten biggest clones take up 20% to 30%. Overall study findings and caveats: Ophthalmopathy was model-predicted a median roughly six months pre-onset. Most clonotypes that expanded in the thyroid above 0.001 also showed up in blood. A model of 13 V-J pairs discriminated ophthalmopathy from stable hyperthyroidism.

Any patient presenting with uncontrolled infection, other autoimmune disease, pregnancy or lactation was left out. Sequencing was done on a sample of blood. The V gene is TRBV5-4, the J gene TRBJ2-7; 9 nucleotides match TRBD1. This receptor was taken from a woman aged 40 to 49 with Graves' ophthalmopathy. The CDR3 coding sequence is TGTGCCAGCAGCTTAAACAGGGGGCAAGAGCAGTACTTC. Its translation: CASSLNRGQEQYF.